This TCR beta chain is drawn from a study of cytomegalovirus exposure and HLA in healthy donors. Whole-study findings and limits: When presence/absence was analysed, sequencing depth was taken to be roughly uniform across donors. HLA restriction was apparent for most CMV-associated TCR beta chains in a later analysis. Rare TCR sequences predominated, though certain public TCRs were found in many donors.

CDR3 length: 16 amino acids. Trimming took 0 bases from V and 4 from J; bases not matched to a gene: 7. Germline CDR1 SGHDT, CDR2 YYEEEE. In the PCR, 60 Vbeta and 13 Jbeta primers were used. Clones were sequenced by immunoSEQ multiplex PCR, and TCRdb holds only the in-frame ones, with some missing. This table holds 160,000 or so clones, 70% to 85% found once. This clone was seen a handful of times. Its antigen is unknown. This clonotype was sampled from a human donor in good health. What was sequenced was PBMCs. The J gene is TRBJ1-2, the V gene TRBV5-6, with 9 bases identical to TRBD1. CDR3 protein: CASSLVTGGAGYGYTF. The CDR3 bases are TGTGCCAGCAGCTTGGTCACAGGGGGCGCGGGCTATGGCTACACCTTC. The full variable domain, in which reference TRBV5-6 and TRBJ1-2 provide the parts outside the CDR3, is DAGVTQSPTHLIKTRGQQVTLRCSPKSGHDTVSWYQQALGQGPQFIFQYYEEEERQRGNFPDRFSGHQFPNYSSELNVNALLLGDSALYLCASSLVTGGAGYGYTFGSGTRLTVV.